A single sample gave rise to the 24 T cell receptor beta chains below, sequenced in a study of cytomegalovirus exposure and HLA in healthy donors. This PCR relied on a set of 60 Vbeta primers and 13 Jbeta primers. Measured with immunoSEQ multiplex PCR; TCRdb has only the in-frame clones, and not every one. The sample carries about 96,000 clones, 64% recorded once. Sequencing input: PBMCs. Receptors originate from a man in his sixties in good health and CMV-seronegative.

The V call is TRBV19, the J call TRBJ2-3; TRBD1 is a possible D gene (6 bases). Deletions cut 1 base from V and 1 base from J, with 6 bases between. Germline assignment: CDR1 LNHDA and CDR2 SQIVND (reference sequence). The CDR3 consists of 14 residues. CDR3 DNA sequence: TGTGCCAGTAGTATAGGGACAGGCACAGATACGCAGTATTTT. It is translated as CASSIGTGTDTQYF.

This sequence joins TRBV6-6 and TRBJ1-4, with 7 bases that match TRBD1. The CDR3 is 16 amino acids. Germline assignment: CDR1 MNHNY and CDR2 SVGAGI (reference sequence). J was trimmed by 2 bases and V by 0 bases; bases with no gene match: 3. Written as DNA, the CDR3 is TGTGCCAGCAGTTACTCATTACAGGGGACTAATGAAAAACTGTTTTTT. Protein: CASSYSLQGTNEKLFF.

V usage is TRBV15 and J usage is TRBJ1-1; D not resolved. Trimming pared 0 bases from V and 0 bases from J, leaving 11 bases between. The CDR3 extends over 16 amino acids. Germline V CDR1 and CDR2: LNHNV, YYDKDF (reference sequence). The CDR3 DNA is TGTGCCACCAGCAGAGATCGAGGAGGGTTGAACACTGAAGCTTTCTTT. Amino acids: CATSRDRGGLNTEAFF.

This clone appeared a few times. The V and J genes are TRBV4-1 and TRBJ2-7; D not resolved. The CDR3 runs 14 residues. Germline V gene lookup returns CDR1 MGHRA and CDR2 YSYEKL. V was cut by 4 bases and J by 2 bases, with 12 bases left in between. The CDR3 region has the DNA TGCGCCAGCAGCCCTGATTCGGTAACCTACGAGCAGTACTTC. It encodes CASSPDSVTYEQYF.

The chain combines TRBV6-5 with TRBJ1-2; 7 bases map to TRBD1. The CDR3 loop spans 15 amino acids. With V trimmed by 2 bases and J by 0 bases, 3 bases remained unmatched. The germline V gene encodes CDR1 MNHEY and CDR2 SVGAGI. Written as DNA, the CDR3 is TGTGCCAGCAGTTACCGGACAGGCGCTAACTATGGCTACACCTTC. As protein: CASSYRTGANYGYTF.

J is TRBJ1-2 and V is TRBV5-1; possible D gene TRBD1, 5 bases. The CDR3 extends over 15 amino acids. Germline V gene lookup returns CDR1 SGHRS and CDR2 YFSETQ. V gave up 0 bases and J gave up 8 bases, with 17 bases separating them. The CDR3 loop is CASSLDVGLSEGYTF. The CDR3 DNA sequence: TGCGCCAGCAGCTTGGACGTGGGACTTTCTGAGGGCTACACCTTC. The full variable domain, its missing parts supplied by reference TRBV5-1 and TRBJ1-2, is KAGVTQTPRYLIKTRGQQVTLSCSPISGHRSVSWYQQTPGQGLQFLFEYFSETQRNKGNFPGRFSGRQFSNSRSEMNVSTLELGDSALYLCASSLDVGLSEGYTFGSGTRLTVV.

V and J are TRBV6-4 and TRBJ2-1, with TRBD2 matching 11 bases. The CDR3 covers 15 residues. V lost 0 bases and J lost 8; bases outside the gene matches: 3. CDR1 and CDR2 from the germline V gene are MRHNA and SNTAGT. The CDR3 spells CASSDSLAGGHEQFF. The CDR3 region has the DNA TGTGCCAGCAGTGACTCTCTAGCGGGGGGCCATGAGCAGTTCTTC.

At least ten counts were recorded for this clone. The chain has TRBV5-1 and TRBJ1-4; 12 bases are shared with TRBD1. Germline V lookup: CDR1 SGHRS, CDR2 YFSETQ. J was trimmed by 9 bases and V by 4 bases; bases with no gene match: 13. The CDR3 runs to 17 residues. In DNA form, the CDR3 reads TGCGCCAGCAGCGACGGGACAGGGGGCCCTTGGGGTAAAAAACTGTTTTTT. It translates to CASSDGTGGPWGKKLFF.

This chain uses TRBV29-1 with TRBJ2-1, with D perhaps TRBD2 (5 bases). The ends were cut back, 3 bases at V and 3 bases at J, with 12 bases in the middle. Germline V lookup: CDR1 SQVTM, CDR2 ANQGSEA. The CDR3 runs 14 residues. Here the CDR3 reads CSVDGGFLYNEQFF. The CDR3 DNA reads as TGCAGCGTTGATGGCGGGTTTCTCTACAATGAGCAGTTCTTC.

Written as DNA, the CDR3 is TGTGCCAGCAGCCCCGGACATGGAAACACCATATATTTT. It yields the protein CASSPGHGNTIYF. The V call is TRBV7-3, the J call TRBJ1-3, with D possibly TRBD1 on 5 matching bases. Trimming stripped 5 bases from V and 3 bases from J, with 8 bases between. Germline assignment: CDR1 SGHTA and CDR2 FQGTGA. The CDR3 is 13 amino acids.

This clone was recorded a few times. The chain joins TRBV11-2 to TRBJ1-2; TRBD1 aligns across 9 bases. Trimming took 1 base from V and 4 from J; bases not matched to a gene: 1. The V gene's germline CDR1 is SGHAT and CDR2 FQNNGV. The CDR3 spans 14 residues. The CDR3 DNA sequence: TGTGCCAGCAGCTTAGGGACAGGGGTCTATGGCTACACCTTC. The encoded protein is CASSLGTGVYGYTF.

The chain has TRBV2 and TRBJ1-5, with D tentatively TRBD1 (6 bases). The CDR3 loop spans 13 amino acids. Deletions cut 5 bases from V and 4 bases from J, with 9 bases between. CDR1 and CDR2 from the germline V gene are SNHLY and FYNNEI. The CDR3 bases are TGTGCCAGCAGTCTACAGGGAAATCAGCCCCAGCATTTT. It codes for CASSLQGNQPQHF.

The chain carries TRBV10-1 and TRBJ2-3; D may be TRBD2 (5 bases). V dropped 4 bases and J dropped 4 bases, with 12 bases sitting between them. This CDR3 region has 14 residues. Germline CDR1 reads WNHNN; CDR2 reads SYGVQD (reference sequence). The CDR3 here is CASSGTTGADTQYF. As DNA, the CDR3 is TGCGCCAGCAGTGGGACGACCGGGGCAGATACGCAGTATTTT.

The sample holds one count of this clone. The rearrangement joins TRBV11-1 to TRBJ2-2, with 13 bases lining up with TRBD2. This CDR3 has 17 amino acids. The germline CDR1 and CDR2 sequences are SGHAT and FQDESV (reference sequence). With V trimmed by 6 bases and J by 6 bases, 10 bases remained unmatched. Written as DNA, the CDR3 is TGTGCCAGCAGTTCCACTAGCGGGAGGGCCGGGGCCGGGGAGCTGTTTTTT. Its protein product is CASSSTSGRAGAGELFF.

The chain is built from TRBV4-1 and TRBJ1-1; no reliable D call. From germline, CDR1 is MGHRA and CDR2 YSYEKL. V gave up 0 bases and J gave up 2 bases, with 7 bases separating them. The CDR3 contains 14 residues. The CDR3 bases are TGCGCCAGCAGCCAAGAGTCCAGAAACACTGAAGCTTTCTTT. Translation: CASSQESRNTEAFF.

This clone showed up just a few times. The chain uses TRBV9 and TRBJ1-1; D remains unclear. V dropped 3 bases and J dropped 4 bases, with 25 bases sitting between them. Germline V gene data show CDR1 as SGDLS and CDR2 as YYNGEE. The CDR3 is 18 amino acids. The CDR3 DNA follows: TGTGCCAGCAGCGCCTTGGTAGGAGGGCGATCAGAGAGCACTGAAGCTTTCTTT. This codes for CASSALVGGRSESTEAFF.

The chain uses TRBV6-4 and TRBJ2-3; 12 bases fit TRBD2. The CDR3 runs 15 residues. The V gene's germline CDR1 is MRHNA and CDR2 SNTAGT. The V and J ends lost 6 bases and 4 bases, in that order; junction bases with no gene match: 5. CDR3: CASSRLAGVADTQYF. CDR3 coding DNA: TGTGCCAGCAGCAGACTAGCGGGGGTTGCAGATACGCAGTATTTT.

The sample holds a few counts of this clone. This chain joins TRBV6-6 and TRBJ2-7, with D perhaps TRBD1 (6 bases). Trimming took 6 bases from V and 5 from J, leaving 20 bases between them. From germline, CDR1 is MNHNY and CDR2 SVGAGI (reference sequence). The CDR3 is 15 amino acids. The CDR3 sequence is CASSPDRLSLHEQYF. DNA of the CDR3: TGTGCCAGCAGCCCTGACAGGCTTAGTCTCCACGAGCAGTACTTC.

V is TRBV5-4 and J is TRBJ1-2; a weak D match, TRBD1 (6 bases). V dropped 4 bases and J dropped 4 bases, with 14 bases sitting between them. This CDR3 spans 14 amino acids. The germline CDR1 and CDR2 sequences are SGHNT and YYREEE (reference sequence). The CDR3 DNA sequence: TGTGCCAGCAGCCCGAAGACAGGACCCTATGGCTACACCTTC. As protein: CASSPKTGPYGYTF.

CDR3 bases: TGTGCCAGCAGTCCAGCGGGGGGCCCCTACAATGAGCAGTTCTTC. It yields the protein CASSPAGGPYNEQFF. The rearrangement links TRBV28 to TRBJ2-1; 9 nucleotides line up with TRBD2. Germline assignment: CDR1 MDHEN and CDR2 SYDVKM. V shed 5 bases, J shed 2 bases, and the junction held 4 bases outside the gene matches. The CDR3 has 15 residues.

The chain's CDR3 is CASSIHRDRVTYNEQFF. CDR3 coding DNA: TGTGCCAGTAGTATACACCGGGACAGGGTGACCTACAATGAGCAGTTCTTC. This chain uses TRBV19 with TRBJ2-1, with 9 bases that match TRBD1. The CDR3 contains 17 residues. V lost 2 bases and J lost 2; bases outside the gene matches: 7. Germline CDR1 reads LNHDA; CDR2 reads SQIVND (reference sequence).

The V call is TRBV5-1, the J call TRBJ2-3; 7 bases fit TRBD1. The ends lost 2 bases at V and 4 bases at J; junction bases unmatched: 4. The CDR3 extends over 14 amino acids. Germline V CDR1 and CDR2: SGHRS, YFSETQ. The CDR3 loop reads CASSFTGVADTQYF. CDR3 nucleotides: TGCGCCAGCAGCTTTACAGGGGTTGCAGATACGCAGTATTTT.

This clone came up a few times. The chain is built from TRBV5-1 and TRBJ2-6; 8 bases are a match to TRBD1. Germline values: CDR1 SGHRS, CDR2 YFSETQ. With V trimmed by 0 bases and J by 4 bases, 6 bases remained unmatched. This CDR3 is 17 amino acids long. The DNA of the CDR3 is TGCGCCAGCAGCTTGGGGACAGGGTCAACCGGGGCCAACGTCCTGACTTTC. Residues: CASSLGTGSTGANVLTF.

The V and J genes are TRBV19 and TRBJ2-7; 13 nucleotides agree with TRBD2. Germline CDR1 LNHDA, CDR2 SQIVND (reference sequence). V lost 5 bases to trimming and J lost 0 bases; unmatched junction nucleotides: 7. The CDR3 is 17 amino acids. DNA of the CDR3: TGTGCCAGTAGTTATCGGACTAGCGGGGGAACCTCCTACGAGCAGTACTTC. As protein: CASSYRTSGGTSYEQYF.